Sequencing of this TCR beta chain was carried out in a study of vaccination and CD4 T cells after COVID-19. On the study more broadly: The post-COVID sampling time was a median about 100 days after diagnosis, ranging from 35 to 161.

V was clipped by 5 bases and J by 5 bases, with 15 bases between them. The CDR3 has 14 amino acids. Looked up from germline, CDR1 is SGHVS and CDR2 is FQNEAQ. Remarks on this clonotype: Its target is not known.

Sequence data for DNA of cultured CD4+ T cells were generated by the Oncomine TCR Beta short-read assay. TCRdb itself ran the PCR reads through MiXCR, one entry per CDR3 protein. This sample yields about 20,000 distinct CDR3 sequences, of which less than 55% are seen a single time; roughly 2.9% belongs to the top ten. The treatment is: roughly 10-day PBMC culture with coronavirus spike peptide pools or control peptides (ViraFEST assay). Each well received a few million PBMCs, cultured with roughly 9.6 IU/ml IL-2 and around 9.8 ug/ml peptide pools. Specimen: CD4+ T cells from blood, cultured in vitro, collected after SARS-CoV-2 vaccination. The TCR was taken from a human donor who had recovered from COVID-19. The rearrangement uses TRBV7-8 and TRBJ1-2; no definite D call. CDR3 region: CASSRAGALYGYTF. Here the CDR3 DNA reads TGTGCCAGCAGCCGGGCGGGTGCCCTATATGGCTACACCTTC.